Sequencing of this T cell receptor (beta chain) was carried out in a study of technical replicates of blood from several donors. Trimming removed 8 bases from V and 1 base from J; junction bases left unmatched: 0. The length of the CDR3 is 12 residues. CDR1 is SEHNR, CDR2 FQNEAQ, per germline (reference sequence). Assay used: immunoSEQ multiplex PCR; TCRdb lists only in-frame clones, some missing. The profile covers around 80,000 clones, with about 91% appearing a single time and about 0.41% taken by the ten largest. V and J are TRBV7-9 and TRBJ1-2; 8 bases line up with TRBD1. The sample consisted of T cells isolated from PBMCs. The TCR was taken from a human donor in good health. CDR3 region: CASGQGNYGYTF. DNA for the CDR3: TGTGCCAGCGGACAGGGTAACTATGGCTACACCTTC. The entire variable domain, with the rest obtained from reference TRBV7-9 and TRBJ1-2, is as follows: DTGVSQNPRHKITKRGQNVTFRCDPISEHNRLYWYRQTLGQGPEFLTYFQNEAQLEKSRLLSDRFSAERPKGSFSTLEIQRTEQGDSAMYLCASGQGNYGYTFGSGTRLTVV.